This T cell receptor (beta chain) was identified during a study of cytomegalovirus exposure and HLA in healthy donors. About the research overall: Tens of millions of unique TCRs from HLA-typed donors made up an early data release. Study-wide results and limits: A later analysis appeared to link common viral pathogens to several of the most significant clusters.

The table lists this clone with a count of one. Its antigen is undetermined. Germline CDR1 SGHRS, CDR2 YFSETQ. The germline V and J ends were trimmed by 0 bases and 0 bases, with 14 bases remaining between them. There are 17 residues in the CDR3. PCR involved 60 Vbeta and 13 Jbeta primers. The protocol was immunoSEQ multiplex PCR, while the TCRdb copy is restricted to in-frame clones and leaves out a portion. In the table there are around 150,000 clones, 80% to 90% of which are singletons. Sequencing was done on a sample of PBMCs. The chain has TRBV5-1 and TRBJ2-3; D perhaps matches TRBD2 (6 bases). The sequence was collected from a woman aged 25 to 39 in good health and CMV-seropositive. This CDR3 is CASSLAHIGGSTDTQYF. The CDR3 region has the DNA TGCGCCAGCAGCTTGGCCCATATCGGGGGAAGCACAGATACGCAGTATTTT.